Presented here are 26 T cell receptor beta chains from one specimen sequenced in a study of T-cell reconstitution after alpha-beta-depleted transplantation in children. A TCRbeta library incorporating unique molecular identifiers was prepared. A single record per CDR3 protein comes from TCRdb applying MiXCR to the PCR reads. Of around 670,000 distinct CDR3 sequences listed, approximately 14% were seen once; the top ten hold 0.79%. This material consisted of PBMCs, taken before TCRalphabeta/CD19-depleted stem cell transplant. Receptor source: a girl aged 2-10 years with congenital amegakaryocytic thrombocytopenia, due to receive a stem cell transplant.

J is TRBJ2-7 and V is TRBV12-3 or TRBV12-4; D is ambiguous. Trimming cost V 6 bases and J 4 bases, with 16 bases left between them. This CDR3 has 14 residues. The CDR3 nucleotides are TGTGCCAGCAGCCTATACCAAGCTTCATACGAGCAGTACTTC. Encoded protein: CASSLYQASYEQYF.

This clonotype was counted only a few times. The CDR3 sequence is CASSQDGRGLGETQYF. As DNA, the CDR3 is TGTGCCAGCAGCCAAGATGGCAGGGGTCTAGGAGAGACCCAGTACTTC. The chain has TRBV3-1 and TRBJ2-5, with TRBD1 as a possible D gene (6 bases). Trimming removed 0 bases from V and 4 bases from J, with 15 bases in between. CDR1 and CDR2 (germline): LGHDT, YNNKEL (reference sequence). The CDR3 is made up of 16 amino acids.

At least ten counts were recorded for this clonotype. The chain combines TRBV20-1 with TRBJ2-7, with no clear D. The CDR3 has 11 amino acids. V dropped 0 bases and J dropped 5 bases, with 5 bases sitting between them. Germline V gene data show CDR1 as DFQATT and CDR2 as SNEGSKA (reference sequence). Written as DNA, the CDR3 is TGCAGTGCTAGAGAGGATCACGAGCAGTACTTC. This sequence encodes CSAREDHEQYF.

The rearrangement joins TRBV28 to TRBJ2-3, with D perhaps matching TRBD2 (6 bases). The CDR3 length is 16 residues. V lost 5 bases to trimming and J lost 5 bases, with 20 bases between them. CDR1 and CDR2 from the germline V gene are MDHEN and SYDVKM. The CDR3 DNA is TGTGCCAGCAGTACCGGGACGGGGACTGTAGTAGATACGCAGTATTTT. Translating it yields CASSTGTGTVVDTQYF.

This clonotype was recorded at least ten times. The J gene is TRBJ2-2, the V gene TRBV2; D unresolved. Germline-derived CDR1 and CDR2 are SNHLY and FYNNEI. V shed 6 bases and J shed 6 bases, with 11 bases lying between them. The CDR3 is 13 amino acids. The CDR3 DNA is TGTGCCAGCAGGCGTATCGATTCCGGGGAGCTGTTTTTT. This gives the protein CASRRIDSGELFF.

The chain carries TRBV5-5 and TRBJ2-3, with TRBD2 as a possible D gene (6 bases). The CDR3 runs 16 residues. CDR1 is SGHKS, CDR2 YYEKEE, per germline (reference sequence). The V end was cut by 4 bases, the J end by 4 bases, with 19 bases between. The CDR3 region is CASSPGTARTPDTQYF. CDR3 sequence (DNA): TGTGCCAGCAGCCCGGGGACTGCCAGGACTCCAGATACGCAGTATTTT.

This clonotype was recorded a few times. The genes are TRBV11-2 and TRBJ1-1; D is possibly TRBD1 (5 bases). CDR1 and CDR2 (germline): SGHAT, FQNNGV. The CDR3 sequence is 15 residues long. V shed 4 bases and J shed 4 bases, with 16 bases lying between them. CDR3 in DNA: TGTGCCAGCAGCTCCCCTGGGGGGAGGGGCACTGAAGCTTTCTTT. It specifies CASSSPGGRGTEAFF.

This chain links TRBV20-1 with TRBJ2-7; 14 bases align to TRBD2. After removal of 4 bases from V and 2 bases from J, the junction contained 7 bases not matched to a gene. The CDR3 length is 16 residues. From germline, CDR1 is DFQATT and CDR2 SNEGSKA (reference sequence). CDR3 protein: CSANSGTSGSTYEQYF. In nucleotides, the CDR3 is TGCAGTGCTAATTCGGGGACTAGCGGGAGTACCTACGAGCAGTACTTC.

This chain's CDR3 is CASSFPGQGVYEQYF. In DNA form, the CDR3 reads TGTGCCAGCAGCTTCCCGGGACAGGGGGTCTACGAGCAGTACTTC. This chain joins TRBV12-3 or TRBV12-4 and TRBJ2-7; TRBD1 matches 11 bases. The length of the CDR3 is 15 residues. Unmatched junction bases numbered 7, after V lost 6 bases and J lost 3 bases.

This clonotype was detected ten times or more. The V gene is TRBV27, the J gene TRBJ2-1; D is perhaps TRBD2 (5 bases). V was pared by 3 bases and J by 14 bases, with 17 bases between. CDR1 is MNHEY, CDR2 SMNVEV, per germline (reference sequence). The CDR3 spans 13 residues. The CDR3 sequence is CASSFSFGSPKFF. The CDR3 DNA follows: TGTGCCAGCAGTTTTTCCTTTGGGAGTCCCAAGTTCTTC.

The chain combines TRBV15 with TRBJ1-5; no clear D gene. The V end was cut by 3 bases, the J end by 11 bases, with 17 bases between. Germline assignment: CDR1 LNHNV and CDR2 YYDKDF (reference sequence). CDR3 length: 14 amino acids. The CDR3 DNA reads TGTGCCACCAGCAGTGGACTGTGGCCGTGGGCCCAGCATTTT. As protein: CATSSGLWPWAQHF.

In this sample, this clonotype turned up a few times. The CDR3 region is CASSWVAGRTDTQYF. The CDR3, as DNA: TGCGCCAGCAGCTGGGTAGCGGGAAGGACAGATACGCAGTATTTT. V usage is TRBV5-1 and J usage is TRBJ2-3, with 8 bases lining up with TRBD2. Germline values: CDR1 SGHRS, CDR2 YFSETQ. The trim removed 3 bases at V and 3 bases at J, leaving 6 bases unmatched. The CDR3 contains 15 residues.

This clonotype was seen ten or more times. The chain is built from TRBV9 and TRBJ2-1, with 7 bases aligning to TRBD2. The V and J ends lost 0 bases and 8 bases, in that order; junction bases with no gene match: 14. CDR3 length equals 17 residues. CDR1 and CDR2 (germline): SGDLS, YYNGEE. CDR3 sequence reads: CASSVVGGRTGVDEQFF. Here the CDR3 DNA reads TGTGCCAGCAGCGTAGTCGGCGGGAGAACGGGGGTAGATGAGCAGTTCTTC.

The table lists this clonotype with many counts. V is TRBV12-3 or TRBV12-4 and J is TRBJ2-7; D might be TRBD1 (6 bases). The ends were cut back, 2 bases at V and 1 base at J, with 9 bases in the middle. The CDR3 has 14 residues. Here the CDR3 DNA reads TGTGCCAGCAGTTTACGCAGGGGATCCTACGAGCAGTACTTC. It specifies CASSLRRGSYEQYF.

This clonotype came up many times. The chain couples TRBV20-1 to TRBJ2-4; TRBD2 is a possible D gene (6 bases). Germline V gene sequence: CDR1 DFQATT, CDR2 SNEGSKA (reference sequence). V was cut by 3 bases and J by 0 bases, with 12 bases left in between. The CDR3 has 15 residues. CDR3 loop: CSARVADLAKNIQYF. The DNA of the CDR3 is TGCAGTGCTAGGGTAGCGGACCTAGCCAAAAACATTCAGTACTTC.

This clonotype appeared a few times. The chain links TRBV7-9 to TRBJ2-1, with 8 bases identical to TRBD2. The CDR3 has 15 amino acids. The junction had 7 bases not matched to a gene; V was cut back by 2 bases and J by 7 bases. Germline CDR1 SEHNR, CDR2 FQNEAQ (reference sequence). The CDR3 protein is CASSLRVPGGNEQFF. Here the CDR3 DNA reads TGTGCCAGCAGCTTAAGAGTCCCGGGAGGGAATGAGCAGTTCTTC.

The chain links TRBV5-1 to TRBJ2-1, with TRBD2 identical over 12 bases. This CDR3 comprises 16 residues. Trimming at V came to 5 bases and at J to 8 bases, leaving 11 bases not matched to a gene. Germline V CDR1 and CDR2: SGHRS, YFSETQ. CDR3 sequence reads: CASRDRLAGDGDEQFF. CDR3 bases: TGCGCCAGCAGGGACAGACTAGCGGGAGACGGGGATGAGCAGTTCTTC.

This clonotype was seen only a few times. V is TRBV7-2 and J is TRBJ1-5; D call uncertain. Germline assignment: CDR1 SGHTA and CDR2 FQGNSA. Deletions cut 2 bases from V and 5 bases from J, with 10 bases between. CDR3 length: 14 residues. CDR3 DNA sequence: TGTGCCAGCAGCTTACGAGACACCTATCAGCCCCAGCATTTT. Translating it yields CASSLRDTYQPQHF.

This clonotype was counted many times. The chain combines TRBV5-1 with TRBJ1-5; D perhaps matches TRBD1 (5 bases). V was cut by 3 bases and J by 9 bases, with 16 bases left in between. This CDR3 is built from 14 residues. CDR1 is SGHRS, CDR2 YFSETQ, per germline. CDR3: CASSSGQGAWPQHF. The DNA of the CDR3 is TGCGCCAGCAGCTCCGGGCAGGGCGCCTGGCCCCAGCATTTT.

This chain joins TRBV2 and TRBJ2-3; no reliable D call. Germline V gene lookup returns CDR1 SNHLY and CDR2 FYNNEI. V was pared by 4 bases and J by 5 bases, with 13 bases between. The length of the CDR3 is 14 residues. The CDR3 nucleotides read TGTGCCAGCAGTGTGTTAGCAGAGATAGATACGCAGTATTTT. Its translation: CASSVLAEIDTQYF. The full variable domain, its missing parts supplied by reference TRBV2 and TRBJ2-3, is EPEVTQTPSHQVTQMGQEVILRCVPISNHLYFYWYRQILGQKVEFLVSFYNNEISEKSEIFDDQFSVERPDGSNFTLKIRSTKLEDSAMYFCASSVLAEIDTQYFGPGTRLTVL.

This clonotype was recorded a few times. The chain employs TRBV4-1 and TRBJ2-3; D is perhaps TRBD2 (6 bases). The CDR3 sequence is 14 residues long. Germline V gene sequence: CDR1 MGHRA, CDR2 YSYEKL. Trimming pared 1 base from V and 4 bases from J, leaving 9 bases between. DNA for the CDR3: TGCGCCAGCAGCCAAGGGGGGGTCGCAGATACGCAGTATTTT. Residues: CASSQGGVADTQYF.

In this sample, this clonotype turned up a few times. This chain uses TRBV14 with TRBJ2-7, with 7 bases fitting TRBD1. J lost 3 bases, V lost 5 bases, and 4 bases had no gene match. Germline lookup yields CDR1 SGHDN and CDR2 FVKESK. The CDR3 runs 13 residues. The CDR3 nucleotides are TGTGCCAGCAGCGCTGCAGGGGGCTACGAGCAGTACTTC. Translated: CASSAAGGYEQYF.

This clonotype was picked up many times. The chain recombines TRBV6-2 or TRBV6-3 with TRBJ2-1, with TRBD2 identical over 13 bases. V lost 0 bases and J lost 1; bases outside the gene matches: 9. CDR3 size: 20 residues. Per germline, CDR1 MNHEY and CDR2 SVGEGT. The CDR3 DNA reads as TGTGCCAGCAGTTACTCGCTCGGACTAGCGGGAGCTGCTTCCTACAATGAGCAGTTCTTC. Protein sequence: CASSYSLGLAGAASYNEQFF.

This clonotype was counted at least ten times. The rearrangement joins TRBV28 to TRBJ1-3; TRBD1 is a possible D gene (5 bases). In germline, CDR1 is MDHEN, CDR2 SYDVKM. This CDR3 has 14 residues. The V end lost 6 bases, the J end lost 0 bases, and 9 bases lay between the germline ends. CDR3 coding DNA: TGTGCCAGCAGGCAGGGCGCCTCTGGAAACACCATATATTTT. It specifies CASRQGASGNTIYF.

The chain is built from TRBV2 and TRBJ2-3; the match to TRBD1 covers 9 bases. This CDR3 region has 14 residues. Germline V gives CDR1 SNHLY, CDR2 FYNNEI. V gave up 4 bases and J gave up 2 bases; unmatched junction bases: 1. In DNA, the CDR3 is TGTGCCAGCAGTGGGGACAGGGACACAGATACGCAGTATTTT. Amino acids: CASSGDRDTDTQYF. The entire variable domain, with the rest obtained from reference TRBV2 and TRBJ2-3, is as follows: EPEVTQTPSHQVTQMGQEVILRCVPISNHLYFYWYRQILGQKVEFLVSFYNNEISEKSEIFDDQFSVERPDGSNFTLKIRSTKLEDSAMYFCASSGDRDTDTQYFGPGTRLTVL.

This clonotype has ten or more counts. V usage is TRBV5-4 and J usage is TRBJ2-2, with TRBD2 matching over 10 bases. V was pared by 2 bases and J by 7 bases, with 5 bases of the junction left unmatched. This CDR3 contains 15 residues. The germline gives CDR1 SGHNT, CDR2 YYREEE (reference sequence). CDR3 sequence: CASSFLAGEDGELFF. Written as DNA, the CDR3 is TGTGCCAGCAGCTTCCTAGCGGGAGAAGACGGGGAGCTGTTTTTT.